Listed below are T cell receptor beta chains from one sample, sequenced in a study of vaccination and CD4 T cells after COVID-19. TCRdb re-derived calls from the PCR reads in MiXCR, one entry per CDR3 protein. The sample has tens of thousands of distinct CDR3 sequences, roughly 53% seen once; the top ten hold about 1%. The input for sequencing was CD4+ T cells from blood, taken before SARS-CoV-2 vaccination. These TCRs come from a human donor who had recovered from COVID-19. The CDR3 runs from the conserved cysteine through the conserved F or W. Each record gives: J gene, V gene, D gene, CDR3 length, clone size, CDR3 DNA, CDR3 protein. A D gene is named only where the DNA matches it firmly. Where a row states a size, it is once, few, many or the class of an expanded clone; other rows omit it.

>TRBJ1-2|TRBV6-1|TRBD1|17|few
TGTGCCAGCAGTCAACGACAGGGGGTGACTTCAAACTATGGCTACACCTTC
CASSQRQGVTSNYGYTF
>TRBJ1-1|TRBV7-2|TRBD1|14|-
TGTGCCAGCAGCCAAGGGGGCAGGGTCTCTGAAGCTTTCTTT
CASSQGGRVSEAFF
>TRBJ1-5|TRBV20-1|TRBD1|12|few
TGCAGTGCTAAGACAGGGAATCAGCCCCAGCATTTT
CSAKTGNQPQHF
>TRBJ1-1|TRBV19|-|14|few
TGTGCCAGTAGAGCAAGACAGATTAACACTGAAGCTTTCTTT
CASRARQINTEAFF
>TRBJ1-2|TRBV6-1|-|15|-
TGTGCCAGCAGTCTAGCGAGGGGATCAAACTATGGCTACACCTTC
CASSLARGSNYGYTF
>TRBJ1-1|TRBV6-5|-|15|-
TGTGCCAGCAGTTACTCTCGGAGGGCGGGCACTGAAGCTTTCTTT
CASSYSRRAGTEAFF
>TRBJ2-3|TRBV6-5|TRBD2|16|-
TGTGCCAGCAGTTACTCGGGAGGGGACCACACAGATACGCAGTATTTT
CASSYSGGDHTDTQYF
>TRBJ2-7|TRBV20-1|TRBD2|16|once
TGCAGTGCTCGACCTCCACTAGCGGGAGACGCCTACGAGCAGTACTTC
CSARPPLAGDAYEQYF
>TRBJ2-3|TRBV6-5|TRBD2|15|-
TGTGCCAGCAGTTACGGCGGGAGGGGCACAGATACGCAGTATTTT
CASSYGGRGTDTQYF
>TRBJ1-1|TRBV27|TRBD1|17|-
TGTGCCAGCAGTTTAGAGTGGGGGACAGATATGAACACTGAAGCTTTCTTT
CASSLEWGTDMNTEAFF
>TRBJ2-2|TRBV7-3|TRBD1|16|-
TGTGCCAGCAGCTTACTGGACAGGGGGAACACCGGGGAGCTGTTTTTT
CASSLLDRGNTGELFF
>TRBJ2-5|TRBV24-1|-|14|-
TGTGCCACCAGTGATAAAGAGCGTAGGGGGACCCAGTACTTC
CATSDKERRGTQYF
>TRBJ2-1|TRBV20-1|-|16|-
TGCAGTGCTAAGAGGACTGGGAGTGTGAGGTACAATGAGCAGTTCTTC
CSAKRTGSVRYNEQFF
>TRBJ2-7|TRBV9|-|16|once
TGTGCCAGCAGCCCTACCTGGACCCCGAGATCATCCGAGCAGTACTTC
CASSPTWTPRSSEQYF
>TRBJ2-5|TRBV6-5|TRBD2|18|few
TGTGCCAGCAGTTACTCGTCTGGACTAGCGGGAGGCCAAGAGACCCAGTACTTC
CASSYSSGLAGGQETQYF
>TRBJ1-4|TRBV28|TRBD1|13|-
TGTGCCAGCCTCGACAGGGAATCTGAAAAACTGTTTTTT
CASLDRESEKLFF
>TRBJ1-6|TRBV7-9|TRBD1|15|-
TGTGCCAGCAGCCTAGGGACAGCTAATAATTCACCCCTCCACTTT
CASSLGTANNSPLHF
>TRBJ2-1|TRBV7-2|-|15|-
TGTGCCAGCAGTCCTCAGGGGGGCCTCTACAATGAGCAGTTCTTC
CASSPQGGLYNEQFF
>TRBJ1-6|TRBV28|TRBD1|15|few
TGTGCCAGCAGAACACCGACAGGGGGTGATTCACCCCTCCACTTT
CASRTPTGGDSPLHF
>TRBJ1-5|TRBV6-1|TRBD1|15|-
TGTGCCAGTAGCCGAGACAGGGATGGTGATCAGCCCCAGCATTTT
CASSRDRDGDQPQHF
>TRBJ2-2|TRBV28|-|18|-
TGTGCCAGCAGTCAAGCCTTCGGGCGGGGACTGGACACCGGGGAGCTGTTTTTT
CASSQAFGRGLDTGELFF
>TRBJ1-1|TRBV27|-|15|-
TGTGCCAGCAGCCTCTCCAATGGGGGGGCAACTGAAGCTTTCTTT
CASSLSNGGATEAFF
>TRBJ2-1|TRBV7-3|TRBD2|15|-
TGTGCCAGCAGTCAAAGACTAGCGGGGGGGAATGAGCAGTTCTTC
CASSQRLAGGNEQFF
>TRBJ2-7|TRBV7-2|-|14|-
TGTGCCAGCAGCTTGTCCGTCGGGATCGGCGAGCAGTACTTC
CASSLSVGIGEQYF
>TRBJ2-1|TRBV10-3|-|12|-
TGTGCCATCAGGGGGGACGCGTTAGGCTGGTTCTTC
CAIRGDALGWFF
>TRBJ2-5|TRBV20-1|-|12|-
TGCAGTGCGAGGGGTTCTCAAGAGACCCAGTACTTC
CSARGSQETQYF
>TRBJ2-3|TRBV6-5|-|17|-
TGTGCCAGCAGTTCAACGCTTGAGTTCGGAGCCACAGATACGCAGTATTTT
CASSSTLEFGATDTQYF
>TRBJ1-1|TRBV20-1|-|17|-
TGCAGTGCTAGAGAAGCGGGGCGTCTTATAATGAACACTGAAGCTTTCTTT
CSAREAGRLIMNTEAFF
>TRBJ2-2|TRBV20-1|-|15|-
TGCAGTGCAAAGAGGGCGGGACTTGGAACCGGGGAGCTGTTTTTT
CSAKRAGLGTGELFF
>TRBJ2-5|TRBV5-1|-|12|once
TGCGCCAGCAGCTTGGGAACGGAGACCCAGTACTTC
CASSLGTETQYF
>TRBJ2-7|TRBV20-1|TRBD2|18|-
TGCAGTGCTAAGGCTAGCGGGAGTACCCGTAGGAGCTCCTACGAGCAGTACTTC
CSAKASGSTRRSSYEQYF
>TRBJ2-3|TRBV18|-|12|-
TGTGCCAGCTCACAGGGGGCAGATACGCAGTATTTT
CASSQGADTQYF
>TRBJ2-7|TRBV21-1|-|14|-
TGTGCCAGCAGCGGGGCGGGTAACACCTACGAGCAGTACTTC
CASSGAGNTYEQYF
>TRBJ1-5|TRBV5-6|TRBD1|15|-
TGTGCCAGCAGCCGGAGGGGACAGCGCAATCAGCCCCAGCATTTT
CASSRRGQRNQPQHF
>TRBJ2-3|TRBV7-9|-|16|-
TGTGCCAGCAGCTTATCCCGGGACGTATGGGCAGATACGCAGTATTTT
CASSLSRDVWADTQYF
>TRBJ2-3|TRBV5-1|TRBD2|15|-
TGCGCCAGCAGCAGTACTAGCGCCTACACAGATACGCAGTATTTT
CASSSTSAYTDTQYF
>TRBJ1-5|TRBV6-2/TRBV6-3|TRBD1|17|-
TGTGCCAGCCCCAAGGGGCGGGACAGGGGGTTTGGACAGCCCCAGCATTTT
CASPKGRDRGFGQPQHF
>TRBJ2-7|TRBV7-9|TRBD1|16|-
TGTGCCAGCAGCCCACCCCTAGGGACAGGATCCTACGAGCAGTACTTC
CASSPPLGTGSYEQYF
>TRBJ1-4|TRBV5-4|-|16|once
TGTGCCAGCAGCTACACAGGGTTCTCGGGTAATGAAAAACTGTTTTTT
CASSYTGFSGNEKLFF
>TRBJ1-4|TRBV6-1|-|12|-
TGTGCCAGCAGTGCCGTTAATGAAAAACTGTTTTTT
CASSAVNEKLFF
>TRBJ2-3|TRBV24-1|-|16|-
TGTGCCACCAGTGACCCGGGACAAGGAACATCAGATACGCAGTATTTT
CATSDPGQGTSDTQYF
>TRBJ2-2|TRBV25-1|-|17|-
TGTGCCAGCAGTGCCCCCACTGGAGACGGTTTCACCGGGGAGCTGTTTTTT
CASSAPTGDGFTGELFF
>TRBJ1-2|TRBV5-6|-|18|-
TGTGCCAGCAGCTCGTCAAGGGCAGGGCTAGCGTGGAGGGAGGGCTACACCTTC
CASSSSRAGLAWREGYTF
>TRBJ2-1|TRBV24-1|-|14|few
TGTGCCACCAGTGGGGTGGAGGAATACAATGAGCAGTTCTTC
CATSGVEEYNEQFF
>TRBJ1-5|TRBV19|-|17|few
TGTGCCAGTAGTACAGGGACCGGGTACCACAGCAATCAGCCCCAGCATTTT
CASSTGTGYHSNQPQHF
>TRBJ2-1|TRBV7-9|-|17|-
TGTGCCAGCAGCTTAACCCGTAGTATGACTTCCTACAATGAGCAGTTCTTC
CASSLTRSMTSYNEQFF
>TRBJ1-2|TRBV11-2|TRBD1|15|-
TGTGCCAGCAGCTTCAGTACAGGGGGGATGTATGGCTACACCTTC
CASSFSTGGMYGYTF
>TRBJ2-3|TRBV6-1|TRBD2|13|-
TGTGCCAGCGGGCCCCTTAGCGGGAGAGCAAGTTATTTT
CASGPLSGRASYF
>TRBJ2-1|TRBV24-1|-|17|-
TGTGCCACCAGTGTCTCCCTACCCGGGACACAGGAGGATGAGCAGTTCTTC
CATSVSLPGTQEDEQFF
>TRBJ1-5|TRBV20-1|-|13|medium-sized
TGCAGTGCTAGAGATAAAGCCAGTCAGCCCCAGCATTTT
CSARDKASQPQHF
>TRBJ1-2|TRBV7-2|-|13|few
TGTGCCAGCAGCTTAGAGCAGGGTGTCGGCTACACCTTC
CASSLEQGVGYTF
>TRBJ1-5|TRBV23-1|-|19|few
TGCCTATCACCGACCCCACAGGAGAAGAATGGTTATAGCAATCAGCCCCAGCATTTT
CLSPTPQEKNGYSNQPQHF
>TRBJ2-5|TRBV28|-|12|few
TGTGCCAGCAGACCTTATGGGGAGACCCAGTACTTC
CASRPYGETQYF
>TRBJ2-7|TRBV4-1|TRBD2|17|-
TGCGCCAGCAGCCCCTCCCCGGGAGGCATTTCCAGATACGAGCAGTACTTC
CASSPSPGGISRYEQYF
>TRBJ1-5|TRBV20-1|-|13|-
TGCAGTGCTAGAGATGAAGGTGACCAGCCCCAGCATTTT
CSARDEGDQPQHF
>TRBJ2-3|TRBV10-3|-|15|-
TGTGCCATCAGTGAGAAATCCGAGGTGACTGATACGCAGTATTTT
CAISEKSEVTDTQYF
>TRBJ2-7|TRBV20-1|-|14|-
TGCAGTGCCCCCGCGAGCGGAGGTTCCTACGAGCAGTACTTC
CSAPASGGSYEQYF